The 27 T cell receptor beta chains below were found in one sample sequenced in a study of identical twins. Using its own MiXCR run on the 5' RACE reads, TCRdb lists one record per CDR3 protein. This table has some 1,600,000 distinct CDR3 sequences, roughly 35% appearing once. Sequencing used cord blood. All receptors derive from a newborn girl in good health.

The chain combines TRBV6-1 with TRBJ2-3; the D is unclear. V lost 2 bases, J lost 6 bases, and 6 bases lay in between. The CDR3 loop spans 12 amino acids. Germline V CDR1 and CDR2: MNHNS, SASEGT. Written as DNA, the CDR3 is TGTGCCAGCAGTGAACCCGGGGATACGCAGTATTTT. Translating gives CASSEPGDTQYF.

CDR3 in amino acids: CASSQDQGTCTEAFF. As DNA, the CDR3 is TGTGCCAGCAGCCAAGATCAGGGGACCTGCACTGAAGCTTTCTTT. V usage is TRBV3-1 and J usage is TRBJ1-1; D possibly corresponds to TRBD1 (6 bases). Trimming took 0 bases from V and 4 from J, leaving 12 bases between them. Germline V gives CDR1 LGHDT, CDR2 YNNKEL (reference sequence). There are 15 residues in the CDR3.

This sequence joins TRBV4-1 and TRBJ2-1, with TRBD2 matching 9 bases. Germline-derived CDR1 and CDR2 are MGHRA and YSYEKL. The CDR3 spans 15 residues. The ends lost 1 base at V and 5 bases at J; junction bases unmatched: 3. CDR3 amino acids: CASSQVAGAHNEQFF. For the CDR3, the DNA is TGCGCCAGCAGCCAAGTAGCGGGGGCCCACAATGAGCAGTTCTTC.

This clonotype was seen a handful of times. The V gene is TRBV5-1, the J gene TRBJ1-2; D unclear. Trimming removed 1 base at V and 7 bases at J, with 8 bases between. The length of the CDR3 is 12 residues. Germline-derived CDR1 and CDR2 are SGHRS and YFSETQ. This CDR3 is CASSLRHSGYTF. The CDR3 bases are TGCGCCAGCAGCTTGCGACATTCTGGCTACACCTTC. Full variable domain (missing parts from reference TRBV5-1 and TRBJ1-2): KAGVTQTPRYLIKTRGQQVTLSCSPISGHRSVSWYQQTPGQGLQFLFEYFSETQRNKGNFPGRFSGRQFSNSRSEMNVSTLELGDSALYLCASSLRHSGYTFGSGTRLTVV.

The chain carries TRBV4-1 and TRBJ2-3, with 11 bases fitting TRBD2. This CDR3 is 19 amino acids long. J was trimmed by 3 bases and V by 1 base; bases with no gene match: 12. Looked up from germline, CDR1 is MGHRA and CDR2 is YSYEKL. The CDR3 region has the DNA TGCGCCAGCAGCCAAGTTGAAGTAGCGGGGGGGCCCCCGACAGATACGCAGTATTTT. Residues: CASSQVEVAGGPPTDTQYF.

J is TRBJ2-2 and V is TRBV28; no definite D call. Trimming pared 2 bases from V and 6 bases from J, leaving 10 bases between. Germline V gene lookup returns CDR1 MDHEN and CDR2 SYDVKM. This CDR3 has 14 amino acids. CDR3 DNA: TGTGCCAGCAGTTTAGCCGGAGTCTCCGGGGAGCTGTTTTTT. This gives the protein CASSLAGVSGELFF. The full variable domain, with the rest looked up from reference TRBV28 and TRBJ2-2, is DVKVTQSSRYLVKRTGEKVFLECVQDMDHENMFWYRQDPGLGLRLIYFSYDVKMKEKGDIPEGYSVSREKKERFSLILESASTNQTSMYLCASSLAGVSGELFFGEGSRLTVL.

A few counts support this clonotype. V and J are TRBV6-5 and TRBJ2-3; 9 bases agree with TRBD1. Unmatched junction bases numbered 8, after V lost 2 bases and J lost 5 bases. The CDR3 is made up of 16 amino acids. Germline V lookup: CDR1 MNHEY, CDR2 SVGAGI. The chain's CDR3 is CASSYNRDRVEDTQYF. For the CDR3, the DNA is TGTGCCAGCAGTTACAACCGGGACAGGGTAGAAGATACGCAGTATTTT.

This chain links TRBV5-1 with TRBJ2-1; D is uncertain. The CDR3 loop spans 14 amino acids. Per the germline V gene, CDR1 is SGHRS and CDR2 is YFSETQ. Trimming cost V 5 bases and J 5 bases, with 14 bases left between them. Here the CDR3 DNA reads TGCGCCAGCAGGTTGAGCCAGAAGGACAATGAGCAGTTCTTC. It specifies CASRLSQKDNEQFF. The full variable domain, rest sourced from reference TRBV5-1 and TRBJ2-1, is KAGVTQTPRYLIKTRGQQVTLSCSPISGHRSVSWYQQTPGQGLQFLFEYFSETQRNKGNFPGRFSGRQFSNSRSEMNVSTLELGDSALYLCASRLSQKDNEQFFGPGTRLTVL.

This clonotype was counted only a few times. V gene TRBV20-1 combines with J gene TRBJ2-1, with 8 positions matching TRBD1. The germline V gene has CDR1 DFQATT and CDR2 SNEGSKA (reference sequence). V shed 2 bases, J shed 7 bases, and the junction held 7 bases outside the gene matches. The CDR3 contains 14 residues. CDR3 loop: CSARNPDRGNEQFF. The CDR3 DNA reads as TGCAGTGCTAGAAATCCCGACAGGGGTAATGAGCAGTTCTTC.

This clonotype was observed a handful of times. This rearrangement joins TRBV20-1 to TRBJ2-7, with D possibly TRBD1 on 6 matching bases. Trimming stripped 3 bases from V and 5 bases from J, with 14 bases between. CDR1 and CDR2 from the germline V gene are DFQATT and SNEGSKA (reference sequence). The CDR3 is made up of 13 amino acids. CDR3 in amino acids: CSASDPKGDEQYF. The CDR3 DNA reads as TGCAGTGCTAGCGACCCCAAGGGGGACGAGCAGTACTTC.

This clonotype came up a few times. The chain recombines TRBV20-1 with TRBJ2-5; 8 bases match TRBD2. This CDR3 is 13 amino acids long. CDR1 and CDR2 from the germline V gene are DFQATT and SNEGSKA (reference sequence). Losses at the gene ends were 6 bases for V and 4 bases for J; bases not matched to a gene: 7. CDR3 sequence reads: CSAGLVWRETQYF. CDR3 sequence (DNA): TGCAGTGCGGGACTAGTTTGGCGAGAGACCCAGTACTTC.

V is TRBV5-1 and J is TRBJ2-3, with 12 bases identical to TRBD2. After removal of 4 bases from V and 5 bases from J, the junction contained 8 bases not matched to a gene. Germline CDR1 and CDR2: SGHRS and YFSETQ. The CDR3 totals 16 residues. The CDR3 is CASSDRTSGMGDTQYF. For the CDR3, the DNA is TGCGCCAGCAGCGATAGGACTAGCGGGATGGGAGATACGCAGTATTTT.

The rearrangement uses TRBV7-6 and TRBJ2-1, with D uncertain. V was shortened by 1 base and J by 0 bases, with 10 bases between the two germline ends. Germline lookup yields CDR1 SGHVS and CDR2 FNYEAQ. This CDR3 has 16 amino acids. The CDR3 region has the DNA TGTGCCAGCAGCTTAGTTGCGTTTAGCTCCTACAATGAGCAGTTCTTC. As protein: CASSLVAFSSYNEQFF.

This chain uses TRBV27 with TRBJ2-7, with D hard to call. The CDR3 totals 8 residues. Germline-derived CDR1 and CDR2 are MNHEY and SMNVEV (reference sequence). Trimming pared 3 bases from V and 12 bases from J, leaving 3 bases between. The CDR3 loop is CASSFVYF. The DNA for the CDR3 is TGTGCCAGCAGTTTTGTGTACTTC.

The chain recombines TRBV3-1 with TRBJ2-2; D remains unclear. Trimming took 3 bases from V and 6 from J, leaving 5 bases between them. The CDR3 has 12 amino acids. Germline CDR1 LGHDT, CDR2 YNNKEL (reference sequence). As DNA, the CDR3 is TGTGCCAGCAGCCACGGACCCGGGGAGCTGTTTTTT. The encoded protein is CASSHGPGELFF. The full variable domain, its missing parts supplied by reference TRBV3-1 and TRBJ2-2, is DTAVSQTPKYLVTQMGNDKSIKCEQNLGHDTMYWYKQDSKKFLKIMFSYNNKELIINETVPNRFSPKSPDKAHLNLHINSLELGDSAVYFCASSHGPGELFFGEGSRLTVL.

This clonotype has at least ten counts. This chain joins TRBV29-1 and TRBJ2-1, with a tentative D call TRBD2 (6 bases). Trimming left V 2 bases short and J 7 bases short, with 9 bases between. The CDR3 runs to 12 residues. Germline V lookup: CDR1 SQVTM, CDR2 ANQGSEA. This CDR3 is CSVEFGGNEQFF. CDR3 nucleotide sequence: TGCAGCGTTGAATTCGGGGGAAATGAGCAGTTCTTC.

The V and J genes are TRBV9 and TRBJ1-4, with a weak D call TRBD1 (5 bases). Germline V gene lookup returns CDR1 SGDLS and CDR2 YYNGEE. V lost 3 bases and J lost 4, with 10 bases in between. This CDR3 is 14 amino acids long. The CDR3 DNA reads TGTGCCAGCAGCGAGACAGCACTTAATGAAAAACTGTTTTTT. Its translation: CASSETALNEKLFF.

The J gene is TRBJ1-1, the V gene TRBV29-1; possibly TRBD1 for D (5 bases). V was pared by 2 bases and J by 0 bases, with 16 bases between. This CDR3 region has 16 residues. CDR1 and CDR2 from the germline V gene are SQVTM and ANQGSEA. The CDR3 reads CSVEKSVQGMNTEAFF. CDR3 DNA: TGCAGCGTTGAAAAAAGTGTCCAGGGAATGAACACTGAAGCTTTCTTT. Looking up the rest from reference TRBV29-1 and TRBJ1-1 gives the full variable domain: SAVISQKPSRDICQRGTSLTIQCQVDSQVTMMFWYRQQPGQSLTLIATANQGSEATYESGFVIDKFPISRPNLTFSTLTVSNMSPEDSSIYLCSVEKSVQGMNTEAFFGQGTRLTVV.

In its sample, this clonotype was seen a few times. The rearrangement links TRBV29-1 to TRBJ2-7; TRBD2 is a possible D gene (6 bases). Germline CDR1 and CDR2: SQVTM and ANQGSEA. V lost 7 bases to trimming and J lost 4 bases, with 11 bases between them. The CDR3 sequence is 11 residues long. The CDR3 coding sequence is TGCAGCGCGGGGGAGGAGTACGAGCAGTACTTC. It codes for CSAGEEYEQYF.

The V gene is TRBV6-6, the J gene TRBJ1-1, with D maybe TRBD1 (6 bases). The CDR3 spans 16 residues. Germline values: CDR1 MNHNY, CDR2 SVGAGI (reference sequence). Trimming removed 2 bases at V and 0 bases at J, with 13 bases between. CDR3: CASSYGGAPMNTEAFF. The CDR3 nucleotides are TGTGCCAGCAGTTACGGGGGGGCTCCTATGAACACTGAAGCTTTCTTT.

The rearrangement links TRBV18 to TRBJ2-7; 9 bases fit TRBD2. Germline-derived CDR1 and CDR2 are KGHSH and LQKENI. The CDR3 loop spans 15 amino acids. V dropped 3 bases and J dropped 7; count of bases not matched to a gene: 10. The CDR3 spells CASSPKGLALNEQYF. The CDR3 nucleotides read TGTGCCAGCTCACCTAAGGGACTAGCATTGAATGAGCAGTACTTC.

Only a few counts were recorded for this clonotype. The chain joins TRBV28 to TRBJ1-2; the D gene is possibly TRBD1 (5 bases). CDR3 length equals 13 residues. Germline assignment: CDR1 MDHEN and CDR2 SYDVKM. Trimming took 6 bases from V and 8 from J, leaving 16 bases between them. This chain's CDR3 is CASRGGRLIGYTF. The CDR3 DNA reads TGTGCCAGCAGGGGGGGACGACTGATCGGCTACACCTTC.

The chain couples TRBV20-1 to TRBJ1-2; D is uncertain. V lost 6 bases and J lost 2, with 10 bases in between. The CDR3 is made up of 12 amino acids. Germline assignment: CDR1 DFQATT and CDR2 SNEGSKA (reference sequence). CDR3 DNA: TGCAGTGCCCCCAGACACAACTATGGCTACACCTTC. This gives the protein CSAPRHNYGYTF.

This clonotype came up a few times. CDR3 residues: CASSQVHRGRNTEAFF. CDR3 nucleotide sequence: TGCGCCAGCAGCCAAGTTCACAGGGGGAGGAACACTGAAGCTTTCTTT. The V and J genes are TRBV4-1 and TRBJ1-1, with 8 bases aligning to TRBD1. The junction had 5 bases not matched to a gene; V was cut back by 1 base and J by 1 base. CDR3 length: 16 amino acids. Germline values: CDR1 MGHRA, CDR2 YSYEKL.

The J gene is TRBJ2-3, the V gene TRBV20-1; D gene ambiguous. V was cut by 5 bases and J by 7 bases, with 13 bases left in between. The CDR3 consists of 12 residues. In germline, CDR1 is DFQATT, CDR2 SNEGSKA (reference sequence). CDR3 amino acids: CSAWTPAYTQYF. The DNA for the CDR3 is TGCAGTGCTTGGACCCCGGCGTATACGCAGTATTTT.

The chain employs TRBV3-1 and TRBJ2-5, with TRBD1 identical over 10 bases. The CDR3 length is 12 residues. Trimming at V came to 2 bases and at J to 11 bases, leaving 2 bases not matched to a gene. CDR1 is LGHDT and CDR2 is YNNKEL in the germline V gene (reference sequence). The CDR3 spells CASSQWGQGQYF. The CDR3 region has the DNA TGTGCCAGCAGCCAATGGGGACAGGGGCAGTACTTC.

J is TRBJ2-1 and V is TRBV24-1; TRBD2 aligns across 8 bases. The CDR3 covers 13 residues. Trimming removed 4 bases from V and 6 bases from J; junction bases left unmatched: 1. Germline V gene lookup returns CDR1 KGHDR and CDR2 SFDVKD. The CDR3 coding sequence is TGTGCCACCAGTGAACGGGGGGGCAATGAGCAGTTCTTC. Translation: CATSERGGNEQFF.